The 24 T cell receptor beta chains in this list originate from one sample, sequenced in a study of lymphopenia after photon versus proton radiotherapy. This table comes from immunoSEQ multiplex PCR, and its TCRdb copy is limited to in-frame clones, with some not included. The data contain roughly 25,000 clones, more than 70% of them singletons. This specimen was peripheral blood, taken from a patient treated with photon-based radiotherapy. These receptor sequences come from a man aged 25-45 years with gastric cancer.

V usage is TRBV2 and J usage is TRBJ2-1; D call uncertain. V lost 0 bases to trimming and J lost 9 bases, with 15 bases between them. Looked up from germline, CDR1 is SNHLY and CDR2 is FYNNEI. The CDR3 covers 15 residues. CDR3 residues: CASSEARFRGGEQFF. The DNA of the CDR3 is TGTGCCAGCAGTGAAGCGAGATTTCGTGGTGGTGAGCAGTTCTTC.

The rearrangement joins TRBV6-1 to TRBJ2-1; 13 bases align to TRBD2. The CDR3 runs to 13 residues. V shed 11 bases and J 7 bases; nucleotides not matched to a gene: 5. Germline V gene lookup returns CDR1 MNHNS and CDR2 SASEGT. In DNA form, the CDR3 reads TGTGCCGGGGGACTAGCGGGGAGGAATGAGCAGTTCTTC. It is translated as CAGGLAGRNEQFF.

The V call is TRBV4-3, the J call TRBJ2-7; tentatively, D is TRBD2 (6 bases). This CDR3 is built from 15 residues. Germline CDR1 is LGHNA and CDR2 is YSLEER. Trimming left V 0 bases short and J 6 bases short, with 15 bases between. Here the CDR3 DNA reads TGCGCCAGCAGCCAAGAAACTAGCAATCCTACCGAGCAGTACTTC. This codes for CASSQETSNPTEQYF.

J is TRBJ2-1 and V is TRBV7-2; possible D gene TRBD1, 5 bases. In germline, CDR1 is SGHTA, CDR2 FQGNSA. The CDR3 runs 14 residues. With 7 bases removed from V and 4 bases from J, the gap between germline ends came to 14 bases. CDR3 bases: TGTGCCAGCATGCCAGGGTCGGAGTACAATGAGCAGTTCTTC. Its protein is CASMPGSEYNEQFF.

This clone was observed a handful of times. The chain recombines TRBV7-2 with TRBJ1-4; 10 bases are a match to TRBD1. This CDR3 has 16 residues. Germline-derived CDR1 and CDR2 are SGHTA and FQGNSA. The V and J ends lost 5 bases and 11 bases, in that order; junction bases with no gene match: 14. The CDR3 DNA follows: TGTGCCAGCAGCGACTACGTGGGACAGGGGAGGGTGAAACTGTTTTTT. Protein sequence: CASSDYVGQGRVKLFF.

CDR3: CSVAGGLLSGNTIYF. The DNA of the CDR3 is TGCAGCGTTGCTGGAGGGTTACTCTCTGGAAACACCATATATTTT. The chain couples TRBV29-1 to TRBJ1-3; the D is unclear. Germline V gene lookup returns CDR1 SQVTM and CDR2 ANQGSEA. The V gene lost 4 bases and the J gene lost 0 bases, with 13 bases spanning the gap. The CDR3 covers 15 residues.

The V call is TRBV5-8, the J call TRBJ1-2; D remains unclear. V was pared by 4 bases and J by 4 bases, with 11 bases between. Per the germline V gene, CDR1 is SGHTS and CDR2 is YDEGEE. The CDR3 runs to 13 residues. CDR3 amino acids: CASSGFLFYGYTF. For the CDR3, the DNA is TGTGCCAGCAGCGGATTCCTTTTCTATGGCTACACCTTC.

The chain combines TRBV29-1 with TRBJ2-7; 8 nucleotides line up with TRBD2. With V trimmed by 3 bases and J by 2 bases, 3 bases remained unmatched. Germline V gene data show CDR1 as SQVTM and CDR2 as ANQGSEA. The CDR3 extends over 13 amino acids. The CDR3 DNA is TGCAGCGTTGATTCTAGCGGGCCCTACGAGCAGTACTTC. It encodes CSVDSSGPYEQYF.

In DNA, the CDR3 is TGTGCCAGCAGCCCGGGGGGGTCTGCCTACTATAATTCACCCCTCCACTTT. Protein: CASSPGGSAYYNSPLHF. This chain joins TRBV7-2 and TRBJ1-6; D might be TRBD1 (5 bases). Germline CDR1 SGHTA, CDR2 FQGNSA. The V and J ends lost 5 bases and 3 bases respectively, with 17 bases between them. This CDR3 is built from 17 residues.

The rearrangement joins TRBV18 to TRBJ2-3; 7 bases map to TRBD2. Germline assignment: CDR1 KGHSH and CDR2 LQKENI. The trim removed 10 bases at V and 6 bases at J, leaving 13 bases unmatched. The CDR3 length is 14 residues. For the CDR3, the DNA is TGTGCCACCGGACTAGAAGGGGCTAAGGATACGCAGTATTTT. Its protein is CATGLEGAKDTQYF.

The gene calls are TRBV5-1 and TRBJ2-7, with TRBD1 identical over 9 bases. After removal of 4 bases from V and 2 bases from J, the junction contained 10 bases not matched to a gene. The V gene's germline CDR1 is SGHRS and CDR2 YFSETQ. The CDR3 loop spans 16 amino acids. CDR3 coding DNA: TGCGCCAGCAGCCTCGGGACAGGGAAGGGTACCTACGAGCAGTACTTC. This encodes CASSLGTGKGTYEQYF.

The CDR3 sequence: CASGLVTRGLVSYEQYF. CDR3 bases: TGTGCTAGTGGTTTGGTAACACGGGGTCTAGTAAGCTACGAGCAGTACTTC. The chain couples TRBV12-5 to TRBJ2-7; weak D call: TRBD2 (5 bases). Looked up from germline, CDR1 is LGHNT and CDR2 is FRNRAP. The CDR3 has 17 residues. Trimming left V 0 bases short and J 3 bases short, with 18 bases between. The whole variable domain, filled in from reference TRBV12-5 and TRBJ2-7, reads DARVTQTPRHKVTEMGQEVTMRCQPILGHNTVFWYRQTMMQGLELLAYFRNRAPLDDSGMPKDRFSAEMPDATLATLKIQPSEPRDSAVYFCASGLVTRGLVSYEQYFGPGTRLTVT.

This clone was observed a handful of times. J is TRBJ2-3 and V is TRBV11-3, with TRBD2 matching over 15 bases. Trimming took 4 bases from V and 1 from J; bases not matched to a gene: 6. The CDR3 is 18 residues long. Germline CDR1 reads SGHNT; CDR2 reads YENEEA. Written as DNA, the CDR3 is TGTGCCAGCAGCTCTAGGGGACTAGCGGGAGGAGGCACAGATACGCAGTATTTT. Its protein product is CASSSRGLAGGGTDTQYF.

The V and J genes are TRBV7-2 and TRBJ2-5; 8 positions match TRBD2. Germline-derived CDR1 and CDR2 are SGHTA and FQGNSA. The length of the CDR3 is 13 residues. Trimming at V came to 5 bases and at J to 2 bases, leaving 1 base not matched to a gene. CDR3 sequence reads: CASSRLAQETQYF. The DNA for the CDR3 is TGTGCCAGCAGCCGACTAGCGCAAGAGACCCAGTACTTC.

The rearrangement uses TRBV28 and TRBJ2-2; D perhaps matches TRBD1 (6 bases). V lost 8 bases and J lost 1, with 8 bases in between. The CDR3 has 13 amino acids. Germline V CDR1 and CDR2: MDHEN, SYDVKM. CDR3 bases: TGTGCCAGCGAAGGGGGGAACACCGGGGAGCTGTTTTTT. Protein: CASEGGNTGELFF.

There are a few counts of this clone. The genes are TRBV11-2 and TRBJ2-1; a weak D match, TRBD1 (5 bases). V lost 0 bases to trimming and J lost 9 bases, with 12 bases between them. Per germline, CDR1 SGHAT and CDR2 FQNNGV. The CDR3 covers 14 residues. CDR3 sequence: CASSLERGLGEQFF. CDR3 coding DNA: TGTGCCAGCAGCTTAGAAAGGGGTCTCGGTGAGCAGTTCTTC.

In its sample, this clone was seen once. The chain is built from TRBV6-1 and TRBJ2-7; D call uncertain. The CDR3 covers 14 residues. Looked up from germline, CDR1 is MNHNS and CDR2 is SASEGT. The V and J ends lost 8 bases and 2 bases respectively, with 16 bases between them. CDR3 DNA: TGTGCCAGCGCCGATATGGGCGGAGCCTACGAGCAGTACTTC. Protein sequence: CASADMGGAYEQYF.

This sequence joins TRBV9 and TRBJ2-7; 10 nucleotides agree with TRBD2. Germline values: CDR1 SGDLS, CDR2 YYNGEE. V shed 6 bases, J shed 4 bases, and the junction held 7 bases outside the gene matches. The CDR3 spans 14 residues. The CDR3 DNA reads TGTGCCAGCAACCCTAGCGGGGGCCGATACGAGCAGTACTTC. The encoded protein is CASNPSGGRYEQYF.

This clone has a single count. This chain connects TRBV4-1 to TRBJ2-7, with a tentative D call TRBD2 (7 bases). This CDR3 has 14 amino acids. The germline V gene has CDR1 MGHRA and CDR2 YSYEKL. The V gene lost 0 bases and the J gene lost 4 bases, with 10 bases spanning the gap. CDR3 coding DNA: TGCGCCAGCAGCCAAGAAGGGGGGGAGTACGAGCAGTACTTC. This sequence encodes CASSQEGGEYEQYF.

The chain is built from TRBV7-3 and TRBJ2-2, with 7 bases identical to TRBD1. V shed 5 bases, J shed 4 bases, and the junction held 13 bases outside the gene matches. The length of the CDR3 is 17 residues. Germline V gene lookup returns CDR1 SGHTA and CDR2 FQGTGA. CDR3 amino acids: CASSGGPEGARTGELFF. CDR3 DNA sequence: TGTGCCAGCAGCGGTGGGCCTGAGGGGGCGCGCACCGGGGAGCTGTTTTTT.

The chain carries TRBV9 and TRBJ2-1, with TRBD2 identical over 15 bases. Germline V gives CDR1 SGDLS, CDR2 YYNGEE. The CDR3 sequence is 16 residues long. J gave up 6 bases and V 4 bases, and 5 bases lay outside the gene matches. In DNA form, the CDR3 reads TGTGCCAGCAGCAAACGGACTAGCGGGAGGGCCAATGAGCAGTTCTTC. Encoded protein: CASSKRTSGRANEQFF.

The chain links TRBV7-2 to TRBJ2-6; the D is unclear. The germline CDR1 and CDR2 sequences are SGHTA and FQGNSA. V lost 7 bases to trimming and J lost 0 bases, with 13 bases between them. The CDR3 extends over 16 amino acids. CDR3 bases: TGTGCCAGCACCCCCTTGCTGAGCTCTGGGGCCAACGTCCTGACTTTC. Its protein product is CASTPLLSSGANVLTF.

The chain has TRBV4-2 and TRBJ1-2, with D perhaps TRBD1 (6 bases). Germline V lookup: CDR1 LGHNA, CDR2 YNFKEQ. The CDR3 spans 15 residues. Trimming shortened V by 0 bases and J by 3 bases, and 11 bases separated the two germline ends. CDR3 amino acids: CASSQDRQAHYGYTF. The CDR3 bases are TGTGCCAGCAGCCAAGATCGACAGGCCCACTATGGCTACACCTTC.

This chain uses TRBV27 with TRBJ2-1; 13 bases are a match to TRBD2. The junction had 0 bases not matched to a gene; V was cut back by 1 base and J by 6 bases. This CDR3 region has 15 residues. Germline assignment: CDR1 MNHEY and CDR2 SMNVEV (reference sequence). As DNA, the CDR3 is TGTGCCAGCAGTTTATGGACTAGCGGGAGCAATGAGCAGTTCTTC. It specifies CASSLWTSGSNEQFF.